One sample yielded the 2 T cell receptor beta chains listed below, sequenced in a study of blood T cell repertoires in COVID-19. Generated by immunoSEQ multiplex PCR, the TCRdb table keeps only in-frame clones and is missing some. Seen here are some 150,000 clones, approximately 80% observed once, and the top ten hold under 9.5%. Sequenced sample: peripheral blood. The receptors shown here come from an elderly woman in a cohort sampled during active or convalescent COVID-19.

The chain links TRBV5-1 to TRBJ2-7; D remains ambiguous. V was cut by 2 bases and J by 1 base, with 22 bases left in between. The length of the CDR3 is 18 residues. Germline V gene sequence: CDR1 SGHRS, CDR2 YFSETQ. The CDR3 is CASSFNAWSQILSYEQYV. CDR3 nucleotide sequence: TGCGCCAGCAGCTTTAACGCTTGGTCGCAAATACTGTCCTACGAGCAGTACGTC.

This chain uses TRBV14 with TRBJ1-4, with a weak D call TRBD1 (5 bases). The V gene's germline CDR1 is SGHDN and CDR2 FVKESK. The length of the CDR3 is 15 residues. V was pared by 4 bases and J by 3 bases, with 12 bases between. The CDR3 nucleotides are TGTGCCAGCAGCCCCCTTCAGGGTGCTAATGAAAAACTGTTTTTT. The encoded protein is CASSPLQGANEKLFF.